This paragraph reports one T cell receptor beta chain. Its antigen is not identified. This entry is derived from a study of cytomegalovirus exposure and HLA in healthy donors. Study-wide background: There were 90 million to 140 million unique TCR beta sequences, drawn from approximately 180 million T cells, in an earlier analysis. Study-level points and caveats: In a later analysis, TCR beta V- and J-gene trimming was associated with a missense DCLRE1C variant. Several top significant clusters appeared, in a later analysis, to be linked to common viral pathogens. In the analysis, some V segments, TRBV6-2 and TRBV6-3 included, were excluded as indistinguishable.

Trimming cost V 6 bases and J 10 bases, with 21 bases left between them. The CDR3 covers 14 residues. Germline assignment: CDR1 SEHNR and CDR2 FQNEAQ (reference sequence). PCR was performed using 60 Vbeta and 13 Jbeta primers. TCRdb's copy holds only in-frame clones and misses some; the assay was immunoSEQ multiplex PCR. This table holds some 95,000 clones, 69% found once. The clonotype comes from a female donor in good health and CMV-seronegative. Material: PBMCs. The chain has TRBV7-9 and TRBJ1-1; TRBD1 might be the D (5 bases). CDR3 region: CASSKTGGAIGAFF. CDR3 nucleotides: TGTGCCAGCAGTAAAACCGGGGGAGCAATTGGAGCTTTCTTT.